This entry is about one T cell receptor (beta chain). Its cognate antigen is unknown. Investigators performed immunoSEQ version v3.0 at survey level. Per-sample TRB depth target: about 35,000-55,000 T-cell genomes. Only in-frame clones appear in the TCRdb table, and some are missing; sequencing was by immunoSEQ multiplex PCR. The repertoire holds 19,000 or so clones, around 79% seen once, with less than 10% in the top ten. These data are taken from a study of long-term antiretroviral therapy in people with HIV. Overall study results and limits: Patients on ART gained diversity, which nonetheless stayed below transplant donor controls. Controls showed broader CDR3 length ranges than did the HIV repertoires.

Trimming removed 1 base at V and 1 base at J, with 8 bases between. The germline gives CDR1 SGHNT, CDR2 YYREEE (reference sequence). There are 14 residues in the CDR3. The V and J genes are TRBV5-4 and TRBJ1-1, with no clear D. The receptor comes from a man younger than 40 with HIV. Sequencing used unsorted PBMCs, obtained at the start of antiretroviral therapy. The CDR3 nucleotides are TGTGCCAGCAGCTTGTACCCGGGGAACACTGAAGCTTTCTTT. Amino acid sequence: CASSLYPGNTEAFF.